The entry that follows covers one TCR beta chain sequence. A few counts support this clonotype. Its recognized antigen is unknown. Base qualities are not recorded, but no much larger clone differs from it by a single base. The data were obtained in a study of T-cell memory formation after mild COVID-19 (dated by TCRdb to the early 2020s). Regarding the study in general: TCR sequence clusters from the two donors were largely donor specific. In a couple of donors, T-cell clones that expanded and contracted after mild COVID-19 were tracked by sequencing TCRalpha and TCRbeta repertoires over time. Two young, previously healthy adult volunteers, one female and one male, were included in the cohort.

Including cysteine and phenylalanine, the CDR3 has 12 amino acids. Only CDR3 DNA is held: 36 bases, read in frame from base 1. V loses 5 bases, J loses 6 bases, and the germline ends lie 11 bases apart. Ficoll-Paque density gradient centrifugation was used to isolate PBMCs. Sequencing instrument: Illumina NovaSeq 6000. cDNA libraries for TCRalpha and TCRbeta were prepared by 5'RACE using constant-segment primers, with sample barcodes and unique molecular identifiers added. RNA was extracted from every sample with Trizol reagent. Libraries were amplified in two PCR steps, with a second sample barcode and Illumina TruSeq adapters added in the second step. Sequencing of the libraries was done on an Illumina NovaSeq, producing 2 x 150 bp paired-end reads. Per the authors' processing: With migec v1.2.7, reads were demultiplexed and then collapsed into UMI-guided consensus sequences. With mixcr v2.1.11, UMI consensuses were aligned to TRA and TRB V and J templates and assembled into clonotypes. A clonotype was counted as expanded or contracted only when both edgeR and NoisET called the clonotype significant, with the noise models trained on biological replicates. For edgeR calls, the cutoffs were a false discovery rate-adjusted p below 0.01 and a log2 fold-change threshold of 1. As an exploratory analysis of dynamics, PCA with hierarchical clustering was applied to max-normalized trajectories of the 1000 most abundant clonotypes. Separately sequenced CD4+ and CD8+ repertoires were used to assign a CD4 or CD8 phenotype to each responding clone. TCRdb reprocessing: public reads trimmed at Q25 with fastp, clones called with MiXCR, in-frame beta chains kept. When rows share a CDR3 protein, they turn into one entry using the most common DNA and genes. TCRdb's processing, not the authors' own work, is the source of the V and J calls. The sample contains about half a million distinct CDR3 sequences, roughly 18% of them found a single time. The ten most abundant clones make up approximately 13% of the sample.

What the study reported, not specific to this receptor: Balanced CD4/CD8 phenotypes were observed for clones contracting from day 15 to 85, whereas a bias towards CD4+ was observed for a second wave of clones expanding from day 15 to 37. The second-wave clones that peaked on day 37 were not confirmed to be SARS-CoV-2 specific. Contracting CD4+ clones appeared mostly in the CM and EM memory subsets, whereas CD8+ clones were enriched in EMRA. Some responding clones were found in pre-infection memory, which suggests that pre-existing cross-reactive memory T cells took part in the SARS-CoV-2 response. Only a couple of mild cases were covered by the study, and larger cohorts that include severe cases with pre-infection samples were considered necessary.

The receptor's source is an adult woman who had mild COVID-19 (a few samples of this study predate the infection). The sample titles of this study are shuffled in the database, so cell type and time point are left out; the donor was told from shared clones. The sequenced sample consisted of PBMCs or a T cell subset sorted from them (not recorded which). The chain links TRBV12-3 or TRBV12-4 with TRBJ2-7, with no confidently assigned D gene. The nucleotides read TGTGCCAGCAGTACCCCTAGAGTCGAGCAGTACTTC. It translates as CASSTPRVEQYF.